This TCR beta chain originates from a study of CD8 T cells in ankylosing spondylitis. Whole-study findings and limits: Within ankylosing spondylitis blood, a TCR beta motif made up of eight highly homologous variants appeared to be characteristic. Within matched ankylosing spondylitis synovial fluid, disease-linked clones were reportedly significantly enriched.

In regard to this clonotype: No antigen is known for it.

Germline-derived CDR1 and CDR2 are DFQATT and SNEGSKA (reference sequence). V shed 2 bases, J shed 7 bases, and the junction held 3 bases outside the gene matches. This CDR3 spans 12 amino acids. TCRdb ran MiXCR on the 5' RACE reads and lists one entry per CDR3 protein. The table lists 400,000 or so distinct CDR3 sequences, 25% to 30% of them singletons, with about 0.89% in the top ten. The source of this sequence is a male donor with ankylosing spondylitis. Sequencing used blood, either unsorted or a sorted T cell fraction (not recorded which). This sequence joins TRBV20-1 and TRBJ2-5; TRBD1 matches 8 bases. CDR3 DNA: TGCAGTGCTAGACGGGGACAGGCGACCCAGTACTTC. It is translated as CSARRGQATQYF.